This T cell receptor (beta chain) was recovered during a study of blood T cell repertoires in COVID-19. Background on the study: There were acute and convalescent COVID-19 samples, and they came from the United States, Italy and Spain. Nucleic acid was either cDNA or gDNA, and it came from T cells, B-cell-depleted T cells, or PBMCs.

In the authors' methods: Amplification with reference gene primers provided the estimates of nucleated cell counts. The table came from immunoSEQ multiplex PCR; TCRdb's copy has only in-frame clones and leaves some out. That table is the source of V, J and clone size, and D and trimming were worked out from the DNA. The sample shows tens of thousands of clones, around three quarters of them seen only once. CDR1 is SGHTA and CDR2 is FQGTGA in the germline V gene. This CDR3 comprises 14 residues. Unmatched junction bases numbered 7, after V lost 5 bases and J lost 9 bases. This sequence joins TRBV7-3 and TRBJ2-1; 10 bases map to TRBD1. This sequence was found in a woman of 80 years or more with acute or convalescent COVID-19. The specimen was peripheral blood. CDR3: CASSLTGGGGEQFF. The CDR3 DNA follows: TGTGCCAGCAGCCTGACAGGGGGCGGGGGTGAGCAGTTCTTC.